A single sample gave rise to the 7 T cell receptor beta chains below, sequenced in a study of T cell repertoires in cytomegalovirus infection. These receptors lack a known antigen. Each CDR3 protein gets one entry after TCRdb re-called the reads with MiXCR. Here the sample spans a few hundred thousand distinct CDR3 sequences, about 39% being singletons. This specimen was cultured PBMCs, taken from culture after CMV antigen stimulation. Every receptor here comes from a human donor in good health (CMV status not recorded). Some clones in this sample may be carry-over from other donors' samples.

This clonotype was detected only once. The chain is built from TRBV4-3 and TRBJ2-1; no definite D call. Per the germline V gene, CDR1 is LGHNA and CDR2 is YSLEER. This CDR3 comprises 15 residues. Deletions cut 0 bases from V and 8 bases from J, with 14 bases between. CDR3: CASSQDRAVGDEQFF. The CDR3 region has the DNA TGCGCCAGCAGCCAAGATCGGGCGGTAGGTGATGAGCAGTTCTTC.

This clonotype has only a few counts. The chain recombines TRBV6-2 or TRBV6-3 with TRBJ2-1, with 10 bases matching TRBD2. The CDR3 length is 17 residues. Germline lookup yields CDR1 MNHEY and CDR2 SVGEGT. V lost 7 bases to trimming and J lost 7 bases; unmatched junction nucleotides: 16. The CDR3 DNA sequence: TGTGCCAGCACCTACTCGCCCGGGACTAGCGACCCTAATGAGCAGTTCTTC. Its translation: CASTYSPGTSDPNEQFF.

The rearrangement links TRBV5-6 to TRBJ2-2; no clear D. The CDR3 length is 15 residues. The V end was cut by 4 bases, the J end by 4 bases, with 14 bases between. In germline, CDR1 is SGHDT, CDR2 YYEEEE. For the CDR3, the DNA is TGTGCCAGCAGCCCCCCGAGGTCGGGCACCGGGGAGCTGTTTTTT. Its translation is CASSPPRSGTGELFF.

The chain is built from TRBV7-2 and TRBJ2-5; no firm D call. V was clipped by 6 bases and J by 5 bases, with 16 bases between them. This CDR3 is 14 amino acids long. CDR1 SGHTA and CDR2 FQGNSA come from the germline V gene. CDR3 residues: CASRLPGILETQYF. Written as DNA, the CDR3 is TGTGCCAGCAGGCTTCCTGGGATTTTGGAGACCCAGTACTTC.

This clonotype appeared a few times. This chain uses TRBV7-2 with TRBJ2-7, with D tentatively TRBD2 (6 bases). The V end was cut by 5 bases, the J end by 0 bases, with 14 bases between. Germline V gene lookup returns CDR1 SGHTA and CDR2 FQGNSA. The CDR3 covers 15 residues. For the CDR3, the DNA is TGTGCCAGCAGCAAAGGGACTTATAGCTCCTACGAGCAGTACTTC. Its protein product is CASSKGTYSSYEQYF.

The chain employs TRBV7-9 and TRBJ2-1; D uncertain. Germline values: CDR1 SEHNR, CDR2 FQNEAQ (reference sequence). CDR3 length: 12 residues. Trimming left V 3 bases short and J 6 bases short, with 6 bases between. CDR3 residues: CASSFGPNEQFF. The CDR3 DNA reads TGTGCCAGCAGCTTTGGCCCCAATGAGCAGTTCTTC.

This clonotype came up a few times. CDR3 bases: TGCAGTGCCCCACGACAGGGAAGCACAGATACGCAGTATTTT. This translates into CSAPRQGSTDTQYF. This chain connects TRBV20-1 to TRBJ2-3, with 7 positions matching TRBD1. CDR1 and CDR2 from the germline V gene are DFQATT and SNEGSKA (reference sequence). The CDR3 is made up of 14 amino acids. V trimming: 6 bases; J trimming: 0 bases; junction bases outside the gene matches: 6.